The present T cell receptor (beta chain) was sequenced within a study of blood T cells in healthy people across ages. Study-level points and caveats: When set beside aged donors, long-lived donors presented more naive CD4+ cells and higher diversity.

In regard to this clonotype: Its antigen is currently unknown.

Germline-derived CDR1 and CDR2 are MNHNS and SASEGT. After removal of 7 bases from V and 8 bases from J, the junction contained 3 bases not matched to a gene. This CDR3 comprises 11 residues. PCR was performed a second time for 7 to 11 cycles using a sample-barcoded 5' primer and a J-beta primer mix. TCRdb used MiXCR to reprocess the 5' RACE reads, holding one entry per CDR3 protein. The sample has about 1.7 million distinct CDR3 sequences; 28% are singletons. The V and J genes are TRBV6-1 and TRBJ1-1, with 8 bases matching TRBD1. This TCR came from a woman aged 25 to 39 in good health. Material for sequencing was blood. The CDR3 loop is CASKRTGEAFF. The CDR3 coding sequence is TGTGCCAGCAAAAGGACAGGGGAAGCTTTCTTT.